This TCR beta chain derives from a study of T-cell memory formation after mild COVID-19. Study as a whole: Among the donors, TCR clusters were largely specific to each donor.

TCRdb re-derived calls from the 5' RACE reads in MiXCR, one entry per CDR3 protein. The table includes under 450,000 distinct CDR3 sequences, more than 20% detected once. This clonotype has more than one count but fewer than ten. Germline V lookup: CDR1 DFQATT, CDR2 SNEGSKA (reference sequence). Germline trimming cut 6 bases from V and 5 bases from J; bases unmatched to any gene: 7. The CDR3 has 13 residues. The sequenced sample was PBMCs or a T cell subset sorted from them (not recorded which). This sequence originates from an adult woman who had mild COVID-19 (a few samples of this study predate the infection). Cell type and time point are not known. The gene calls are TRBV20-1 and TRBJ2-1; 7 positions agree with TRBD2. CDR3 amino acids: CSAWRAGDNEQFF. For the CDR3, the DNA is TGCAGTGCCTGGAGGGCGGGGGACAATGAGCAGTTCTTC.